This T cell receptor beta chain originates from a study of blood T cells in healthy people across ages. At the level of the study: About one barcoded beta molecule per two T cells was the capture yield of template switching. Study outcomes and limitations: It was held that diversity estimates obtained from one million T cells represented underestimates.

Notes on this clonotype: Its antigen is undetermined.

V gave up 8 bases and J gave up 10 bases, with 16 bases separating them. CDR1 is SQVTM and CDR2 is ANQGSEA in the germline V gene. The CDR3 has 11 residues. Alongside a J-beta primer mix, a sample-barcoded 5' primer served in a second PCR lasting roughly 7 to 12 cycles. The yield of each sample was at least 2.5 million CDR3-containing paired-end reads. One entry per CDR3 protein, called by TCRdb with MiXCR from the 5' RACE reads. This sample has more than 650,000 distinct CDR3 sequences, with approximately 55% found just once. Input material: blood. The rearrangement links TRBV29-1 to TRBJ2-3; D gene ambiguous. The source of this sequence is a man at least 80 years old in good health. CDR3 region: CSHQHPPAQYF. Here the CDR3 DNA reads TGCAGCCATCAGCACCCCCCGGCGCAGTATTTT.